This T cell receptor beta chain is drawn from a study of post-analysis software for immune sequencing data. The TCR beta cDNA libraries contained unique molecular identifiers. When roughly 1 to 10 million T cells were used, they gave about 490,000 cDNA molecules. MiXCR was run by TCRdb on the PCR reads, yielding one entry per CDR3 protein. This table has about 820,000 distinct CDR3 sequences, about 53% appearing once. CDR3 length equals 15 residues. V lost 5 bases and J lost 0, with 11 bases in between. Per the germline V gene, CDR1 is SGHTA and CDR2 is FQGNSA. General observations from the study: TRBV segments more frequent in patients than in controls numbered several and included TRBV5-6, TRBV5-1 and TRBV20-1.

In the case of this clonotype: What it recognizes is unknown.

This chain connects TRBV7-2 to TRBJ2-4; D possibly corresponds to TRBD2 (5 bases). This TCR came from a girl aged 10-17 years with multiple sclerosis. The source material was blood. CDR3 in amino acids: CASSRSVLAKNIQYF. CDR3 sequence (DNA): TGTGCCAGCAGCCGTAGCGTCCTAGCCAAAAACATTCAGTACTTC.